Sequencing of this TCR beta chain was carried out in a study of breast tumors, draining lymph nodes, adjacent tissues. TCRdb fed the multiplex PCR reads into MiXCR, producing one record per CDR3 protein. The sample has roughly 130,000 distinct CDR3 sequences, 15% to 20% seen once. Whole-study results and caveats: Compared with basal-like, luminal-like tumors shared significantly more repertoire with nontumor tissue. The lymph node origin of tumor T cells was framed as consistent with a hypothesis, not demonstrated. Data fit most tumor T cells coming from lymph node, expanding in tumor.

This clonotype was found a few times. What it binds is unknown. This clone may be a read error of a much larger clone one base away. Germline V gene lookup returns CDR1 SGHRS and CDR2 YFSETQ. The CDR3 extends over 14 amino acids. Breast cancer patients provided tissue from their axillary draining lymph nodes. The sample comprised axillary lymph node tissue. The chain carries TRBV5-1 and TRBJ2-7; D is unresolved. This receptor was taken from a female donor with breast cancer. Some clones in this sample may be carry-over from other donors' samples. The CDR3 protein is CTSSFGDTSGEQYF. The CDR3 DNA is TGCACCAGCAGCTTCGGCGATACCTCCGGCGAGCAGTACTTC.